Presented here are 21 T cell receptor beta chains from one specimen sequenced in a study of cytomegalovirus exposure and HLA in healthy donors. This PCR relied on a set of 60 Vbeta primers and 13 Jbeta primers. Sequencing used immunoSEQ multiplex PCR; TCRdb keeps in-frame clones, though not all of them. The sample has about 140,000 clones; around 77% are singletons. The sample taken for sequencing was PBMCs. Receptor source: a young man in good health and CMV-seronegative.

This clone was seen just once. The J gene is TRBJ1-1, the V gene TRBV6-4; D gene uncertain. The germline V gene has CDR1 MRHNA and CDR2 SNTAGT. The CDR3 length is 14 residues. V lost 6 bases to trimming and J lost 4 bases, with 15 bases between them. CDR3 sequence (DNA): TGTGCCAGCAGAGCGCTTATAAGTAGCACTGAAGCTTTCTTT. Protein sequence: CASRALISSTEAFF.

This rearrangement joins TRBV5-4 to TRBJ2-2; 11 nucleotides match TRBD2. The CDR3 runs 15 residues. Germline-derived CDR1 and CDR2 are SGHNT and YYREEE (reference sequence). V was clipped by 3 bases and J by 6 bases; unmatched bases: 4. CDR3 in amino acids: CASSSLAGAPGELFF. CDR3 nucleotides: TGTGCCAGCAGCTCACTAGCGGGAGCGCCCGGGGAGCTGTTTTTT.

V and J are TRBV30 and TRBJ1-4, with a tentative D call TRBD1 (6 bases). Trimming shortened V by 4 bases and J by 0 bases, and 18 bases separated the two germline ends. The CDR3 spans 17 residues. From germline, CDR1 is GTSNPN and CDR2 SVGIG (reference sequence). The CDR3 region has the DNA TGTGCCTGGACCCCTCCCTTGGGGGCTCCAACTAATGAAAAACTGTTTTTT. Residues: CAWTPPLGAPTNEKLFF.

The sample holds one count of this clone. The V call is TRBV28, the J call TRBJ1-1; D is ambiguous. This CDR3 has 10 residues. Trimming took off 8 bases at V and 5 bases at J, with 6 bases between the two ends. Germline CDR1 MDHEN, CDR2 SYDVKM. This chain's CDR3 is CASFLTEAFF. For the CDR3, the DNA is TGTGCCAGCTTCTTAACTGAAGCTTTCTTT. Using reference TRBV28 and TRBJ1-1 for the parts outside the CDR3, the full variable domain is DVKVTQSSRYLVKRTGEKVFLECVQDMDHENMFWYRQDPGLGLRLIYFSYDVKMKEKGDIPEGYSVSREKKERFSLILESASTNQTSMYLCASFLTEAFFGQGTRLTVV.

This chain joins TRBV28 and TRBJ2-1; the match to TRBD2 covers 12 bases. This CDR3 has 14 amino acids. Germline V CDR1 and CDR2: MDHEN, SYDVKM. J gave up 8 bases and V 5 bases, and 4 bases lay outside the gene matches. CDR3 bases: TGTGCCAGCAGTAGACGACTAGCGGGAGATGAGCAGTTCTTC. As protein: CASSRRLAGDEQFF.

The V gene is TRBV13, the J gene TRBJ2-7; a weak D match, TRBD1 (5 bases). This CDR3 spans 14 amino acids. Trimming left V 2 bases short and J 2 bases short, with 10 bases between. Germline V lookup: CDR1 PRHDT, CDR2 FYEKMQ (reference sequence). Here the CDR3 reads CASSLTAQAYEQYF. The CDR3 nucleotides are TGTGCCAGCAGCTTAACCGCACAGGCCTACGAGCAGTACTTC. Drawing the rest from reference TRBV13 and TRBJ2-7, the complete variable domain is AAGVIQSPRHLIKEKRETATLKCYPIPRHDTVYWYQQGPGQDPQFLISFYEKMQSDKGSIPDRFSAQQFSDYHSELNMSSLELGDSALYFCASSLTAQAYEQYFGPGTRLTVT.

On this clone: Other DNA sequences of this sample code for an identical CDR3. The CDR3 is CASSLTGGQETQYF. CDR3 sequence (DNA): TGTGCCAGCAGCTTGACAGGAGGCCAAGAGACCCAGTACTTC. This chain links TRBV11-2 with TRBJ2-5; possibly TRBD1 for D (6 bases). Germline values: CDR1 SGHAT, CDR2 FQNNGV. V was clipped by 3 bases and J by 1 base, with 9 bases between them. The CDR3 spans 14 residues. The variable domain in full, completed from reference TRBV11-2 and TRBJ2-5, reads EAGVAQSPRYKIIEKRQSVAFWCNPISGHATLYWYQQILGQGPKLLIQFQNNGVVDDSQLPKDRFSAERLKGVDSTLKIQPAKLEDSAVYLCASSLTGGQETQYFGPGTRLLVL.

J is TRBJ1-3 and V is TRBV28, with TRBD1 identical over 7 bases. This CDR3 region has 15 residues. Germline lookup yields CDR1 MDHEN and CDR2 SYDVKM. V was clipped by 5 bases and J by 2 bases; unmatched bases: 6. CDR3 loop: CASSTTGEAGNTIYF. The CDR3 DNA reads TGTGCCAGCAGTACCACAGGGGAGGCTGGAAACACCATATATTTT.

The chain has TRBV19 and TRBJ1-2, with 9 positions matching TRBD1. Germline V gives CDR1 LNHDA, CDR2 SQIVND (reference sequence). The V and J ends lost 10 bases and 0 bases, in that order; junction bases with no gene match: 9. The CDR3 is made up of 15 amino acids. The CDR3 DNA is TGTGCCACTGACCCCGGGACAGGGACTAACTATGGCTACACCTTC. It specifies CATDPGTGTNYGYTF. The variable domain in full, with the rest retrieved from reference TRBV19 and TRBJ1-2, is DGGITQSPKYLFRKEGQNVTLSCEQNLNHDAMYWYRQDPGQGLRLIYYSQIVNDFQKGDIAEGYSVSREKKESFPLTVTSAQKNPTAFYLCATDPGTGTNYGYTFGSGTRLTVV.

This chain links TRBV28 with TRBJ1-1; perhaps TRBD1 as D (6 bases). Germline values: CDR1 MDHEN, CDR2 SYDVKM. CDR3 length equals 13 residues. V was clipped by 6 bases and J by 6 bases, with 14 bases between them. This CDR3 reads CASSRGEGAEAFF. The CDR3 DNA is TGTGCCAGCAGCCGCGGAGAGGGGGCTGAAGCTTTCTTT.

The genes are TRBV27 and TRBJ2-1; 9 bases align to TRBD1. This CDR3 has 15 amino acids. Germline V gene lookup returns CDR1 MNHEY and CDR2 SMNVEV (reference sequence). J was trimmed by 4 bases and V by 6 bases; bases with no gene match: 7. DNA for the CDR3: TGTGCCAGCAGCATGGTGGGACAGGGTTACAATGAGCAGTTCTTC. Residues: CASSMVGQGYNEQFF.

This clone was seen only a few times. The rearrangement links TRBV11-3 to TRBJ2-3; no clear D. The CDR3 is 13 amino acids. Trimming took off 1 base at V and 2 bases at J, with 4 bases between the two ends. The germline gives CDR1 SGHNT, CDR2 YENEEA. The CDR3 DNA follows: TGTGCCAGCAGCTTAGCCATCACAGATACGCAGTATTTT. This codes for CASSLAITDTQYF.

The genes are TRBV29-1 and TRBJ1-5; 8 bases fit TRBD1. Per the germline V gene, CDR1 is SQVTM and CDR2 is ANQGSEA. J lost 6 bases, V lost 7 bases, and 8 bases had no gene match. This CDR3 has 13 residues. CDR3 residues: CSATGTGGQPQHF. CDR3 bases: TGCAGCGCCACCGGGACAGGTGGTCAGCCCCAGCATTTT.

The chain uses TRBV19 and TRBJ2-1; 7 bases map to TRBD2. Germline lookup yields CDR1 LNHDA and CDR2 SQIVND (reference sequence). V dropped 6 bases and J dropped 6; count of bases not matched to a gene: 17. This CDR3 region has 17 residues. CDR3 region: CASRQARRGRGVNEQFF. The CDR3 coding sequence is TGTGCCAGTAGGCAGGCACGTCGCGGGAGAGGAGTCAATGAGCAGTTCTTC. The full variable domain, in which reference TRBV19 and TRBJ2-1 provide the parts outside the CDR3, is DGGITQSPKYLFRKEGQNVTLSCEQNLNHDAMYWYRQDPGQGLRLIYYSQIVNDFQKGDIAEGYSVSREKKESFPLTVTSAQKNPTAFYLCASRQARRGRGVNEQFFGPGTRLTVL.

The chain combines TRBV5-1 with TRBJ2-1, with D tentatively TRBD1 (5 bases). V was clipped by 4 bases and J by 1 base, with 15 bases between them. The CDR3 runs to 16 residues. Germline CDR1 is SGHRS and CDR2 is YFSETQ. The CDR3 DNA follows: TGCGCCAGCAGCCAAGCTCAGGGTACTTCCTACAATGAGCAGTTCTTC. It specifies CASSQAQGTSYNEQFF.

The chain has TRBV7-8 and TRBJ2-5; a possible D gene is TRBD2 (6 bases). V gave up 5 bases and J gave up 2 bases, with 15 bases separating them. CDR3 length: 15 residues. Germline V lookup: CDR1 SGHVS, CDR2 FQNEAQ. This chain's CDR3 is CASSPSVTWQETQYF. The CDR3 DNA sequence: TGTGCCAGCAGCCCTAGCGTCACCTGGCAAGAGACCCAGTACTTC.

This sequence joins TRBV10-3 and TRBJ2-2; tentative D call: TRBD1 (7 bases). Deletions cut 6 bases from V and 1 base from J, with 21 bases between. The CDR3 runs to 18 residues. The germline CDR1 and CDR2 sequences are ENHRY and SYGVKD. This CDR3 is CAISELWRDSRNTGELFF. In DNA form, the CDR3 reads TGTGCCATCAGCGAGCTTTGGAGGGACAGCCGGAACACCGGGGAGCTGTTTTTT.

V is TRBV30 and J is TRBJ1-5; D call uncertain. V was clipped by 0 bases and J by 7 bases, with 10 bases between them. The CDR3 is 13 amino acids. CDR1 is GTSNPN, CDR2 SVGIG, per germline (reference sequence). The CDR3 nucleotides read TGTGCCTGGAGTGTAGATGGGCGCCAGCCCCAGCATTTT. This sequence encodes CAWSVDGRQPQHF.

CDR3 nucleotide sequence: TGTGCCATCAGGGGGGGTGAGAACACTGAAGCTTTCTTT. It specifies CAIRGGENTEAFF. The chain has TRBV10-3 and TRBJ1-1; tentatively, D is TRBD1 (5 bases). The CDR3 is made up of 13 amino acids. V was clipped by 6 bases and J by 1 base, with 9 bases between them. Per the germline V gene, CDR1 is ENHRY and CDR2 is SYGVKD.

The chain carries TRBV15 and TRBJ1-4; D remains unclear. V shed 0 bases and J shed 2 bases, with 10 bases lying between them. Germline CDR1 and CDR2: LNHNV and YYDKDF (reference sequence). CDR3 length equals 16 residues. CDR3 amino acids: CATSRDLLATNEKLFF. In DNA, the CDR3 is TGTGCCACCAGCAGAGATCTACTTGCGACTAATGAAAAACTGTTTTTT.

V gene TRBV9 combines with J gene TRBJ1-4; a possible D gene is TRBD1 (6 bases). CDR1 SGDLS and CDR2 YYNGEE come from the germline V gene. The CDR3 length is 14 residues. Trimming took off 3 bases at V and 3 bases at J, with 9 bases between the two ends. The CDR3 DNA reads TGTGCCAGCAGCGCGGGACACTCTAATGAAAAACTGTTTTTT. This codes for CASSAGHSNEKLFF.